Listed here is a single T cell receptor (beta chain). The antigen is not known. A clone one base away is much larger, so this may be a read error. Arm-PCR of CDR3 regions and iRepertoire HTBI primers were the basis on which TCR beta libraries were built. TCRdb re-analysed the multiplex PCR reads in MiXCR, keeping a single row per CDR3 protein. The data show 430,000 or so distinct CDR3 sequences, 21% seen once. This sample is part of a study of regulatory T cells in long-lasting Graves disease. As for time point: persistent/refractory GD, antithyroid drugs over 5 years with positive TRAb. PBMC RNA served as the TCR library source. Whole-study findings and limits: Fewer public clonotypes were shared by new patients (around 990) than by persistent patients (about 2,500). Those with persistent Graves' had less TCR diversity than newly diagnosed patients.

This CDR3 spans 14 amino acids. Sample: peripheral blood mononuclear cells (PBMCs), taken when the disease was refractory, from a patient treated with antithyroid drugs. V gene TRBV12-3 or TRBV12-4 combines with J gene TRBJ2-7, with 10 positions matching TRBD1. This receptor was obtained from a female donor with Graves disease. CDR3 residues: CASSFGDRGYEQCF. CDR3 coding DNA: TGTGCCAGCAGTTTTGGGGACAGGGGCTACGAGCAGTGCTTC.